Below, one T cell receptor beta chain is given with its context. Its antigen is not known. The CDR3 covers 16 residues. CDR1 and CDR2 (germline): MNHEY, SVGEGT. The ends lost 0 bases at V and 2 bases at J; junction bases unmatched: 4. TCRdb called the RT-PCR reads again in MiXCR, with one record for every CDR3 protein. The table shows approximately 680,000 distinct CDR3 sequences, with 15% to 17% occurring only once. This record belongs to a study of response to subunit inactivated influenza vaccine. The study's findings and limits: The study's authors posited that every seasonal influenza vaccination enlists few new T cells.

The chain recombines TRBV6-2 or TRBV6-3 with TRBJ2-7; TRBD2 matches at 10 bases. This receptor was identified in a man in his forties or fifties who received an inactivated influenza vaccine. The specimen was PBMCs from blood, collected 11 to 12 days after vaccination. The CDR3 loop reads CASSYSVLAGAYEQYF. CDR3 DNA sequence: TGTGCCAGCAGTTACTCCGTCCTAGCGGGAGCCTACGAGCAGTACTTC.